Sequencing of this T cell receptor beta chain was carried out in a study of blood T cell repertoires in COVID-19. Study-level background: PBMCs, B-cell-depleted T cells, or T cells provided the cDNA or gDNA that made up the material.

The CDR3 consists of 15 residues. The germline CDR1 and CDR2 sequences are SGHRS and YFSETQ. J lost 0 bases, V lost 4 bases, and 1 base had no gene match. Sequencing used immunoSEQ multiplex PCR; TCRdb keeps in-frame clones, though not all of them. The table has around 130,000 clones, roughly 85% seen once. Input material: peripheral blood. The source is a human donor in a cohort sampled during active COVID-19. This chain links TRBV5-1 with TRBJ2-2, with 9 bases aligning to TRBD2. CDR3 loop: CASSLAGTNTGELFF. The CDR3 DNA sequence: TGCGCCAGCAGCCTAGCGGGGACGAACACCGGGGAGCTGTTTTTT.